The 10 T cell receptor beta chains below come from one sample, sequenced in a study of OX40 agonist ivuxolimab in advanced cancers. The data were produced by immunoSEQ multiplex PCR, yet TCRdb's version contains in-frame clones alone and is incomplete. Among fewer than 95,000 clones listed, around nine tenths were seen once. The starting material was CD4+ or CD8+ T cells sorted from blood, obtained in a trial of the OX40 agonist ivuxolimab. These receptors originate from an adult with an advanced solid tumor such as melanoma, head and neck, liver or kidney cancer.

The table lists this clone with a few counts. The genes are TRBV30 and TRBJ1-2; D is possibly TRBD1 (6 bases). The germline CDR1 and CDR2 sequences are GTSNPN and SVGIG (reference sequence). Trimming cost V 3 bases and J 8 bases, with 13 bases left between them. This CDR3 is 12 amino acids long. The CDR3 DNA follows: TGTGCCTGGAGCAGGGGTTCGGGAGGCTACACCTTC. Protein product: CAWSRGSGGYTF.

CDR3 nucleotides: TGCGCCAGCAGCAGGACTAGCGGGGGCTACGAGCAGTACTTC. It codes for CASSRTSGGYEQYF. The gene calls are TRBV5-1 and TRBJ2-7, with 13 bases fitting TRBD2. Looked up from germline, CDR1 is SGHRS and CDR2 is YFSETQ. CDR3 length equals 14 residues. The V segment lost 4 bases and the J segment 3 bases; nucleotides outside the gene matches: 1.

The CDR3 DNA is TGCAGCGTGTCAGGGGGCGATGGCTACACCTTC. Translating gives CSVSGGDGYTF. The rearrangement links TRBV29-1 to TRBJ1-2; 8 nucleotides align to TRBD1. Germline CDR1 reads SQVTM; CDR2 reads ANQGSEA. Trimming at V came to 6 bases and at J to 6 bases, leaving 3 bases not matched to a gene. This CDR3 region has 11 residues.

This sequence joins TRBV7-2 and TRBJ2-5, with D perhaps given as TRBD1 or TRBD2 (7 bases each). Germline CDR1 reads SGHTA; CDR2 reads FQGNSA. The CDR3 covers 19 residues. Trimming removed 1 base at V and 1 base at J, with 22 bases between. The CDR3 reads CASSLGQGGRASGQETQYF. CDR3 coding DNA: TGTGCCAGCAGCTTAGGTCAAGGGGGCCGTGCTAGCGGCCAAGAGACCCAGTACTTC.

This clone has more than one count but fewer than ten. The J gene is TRBJ1-2, the V gene TRBV29-1; D gene ambiguous. The CDR3 totals 10 residues. V dropped 0 bases and J dropped 7 bases, with 3 bases sitting between them. Per the germline V gene, CDR1 is SQVTM and CDR2 is ANQGSEA. The CDR3 region is CSVEEGGYTF. In nucleotides, the CDR3 is TGCAGCGTTGAAGAAGGTGGCTACACCTTC.

The rearrangement uses TRBV27 and TRBJ1-1, with D hard to call. This CDR3 has 13 residues. Germline V gene sequence: CDR1 MNHEY, CDR2 SMNVEV (reference sequence). V was trimmed by 5 bases and J by 7 bases, leaving 14 bases between them. The chain's CDR3 is CASSHQAGHEAFF. The CDR3, as DNA: TGTGCCAGCAGTCATCAGGCCGGCCATGAAGCTTTCTTT.

The chain couples TRBV19 to TRBJ2-7; no firm D call. Germline V CDR1 and CDR2: LNHDA, SQIVND (reference sequence). Between the trimmed V and J ends, which lost 5 bases and 2 bases, there was a span of 16 bases. The CDR3 runs 15 residues. CDR3 DNA sequence: TGTGCCAGTAGTCCCCACCTAGGGAACCCCTACGAGCAGTACTTC. This translates into CASSPHLGNPYEQYF.

This clone was counted a single time. This chain links TRBV5-4 with TRBJ1-1, with unresolved D. Trimming took 0 bases from V and 7 from J, leaving 16 bases between them. CDR1 and CDR2 (germline): SGHNT, YYREEE (reference sequence). The CDR3 covers 15 residues. The CDR3: CASSLGVRITGEAFF. The CDR3 nucleotides are TGTGCCAGCAGCTTGGGCGTCAGGATAACGGGTGAAGCTTTCTTT.

The chain couples TRBV30 to TRBJ2-7; 11 bases align to TRBD2. V shed 5 bases and J 6 bases; nucleotides not matched to a gene: 9. The CDR3 spans 14 residues. Germline lookup yields CDR1 GTSNPN and CDR2 SVGIG (reference sequence). For the CDR3, the DNA is TGTGCCTGGGAAAGACTAGCGGGAAAGACCGAGCAGTACTTC. It codes for CAWERLAGKTEQYF.

The chain couples TRBV30 to TRBJ2-3, with 8 nucleotides matching TRBD1. Germline CDR1 is GTSNPN and CDR2 is SVGIG (reference sequence). This CDR3 is 16 amino acids long. After removal of 3 bases from V and 4 bases from J, the junction contained 12 bases not matched to a gene. This chain's CDR3 is CAWSGPGTGRADTQYF. The CDR3 bases are TGTGCCTGGAGCGGCCCCGGGACAGGAAGGGCAGATACGCAGTATTTT. The entire variable domain, with the rest obtained from reference TRBV30 and TRBJ2-3, is as follows: SQTIHQWPATLVQPVGSPLSLECTVEGTSNPNLYWYRQAAGRGLQLLFYSVGIGQISSEVPQNLSASRPQDRQFILSSKKLLLSDSGFYLCAWSGPGTGRADTQYFGPGTRLTVL.